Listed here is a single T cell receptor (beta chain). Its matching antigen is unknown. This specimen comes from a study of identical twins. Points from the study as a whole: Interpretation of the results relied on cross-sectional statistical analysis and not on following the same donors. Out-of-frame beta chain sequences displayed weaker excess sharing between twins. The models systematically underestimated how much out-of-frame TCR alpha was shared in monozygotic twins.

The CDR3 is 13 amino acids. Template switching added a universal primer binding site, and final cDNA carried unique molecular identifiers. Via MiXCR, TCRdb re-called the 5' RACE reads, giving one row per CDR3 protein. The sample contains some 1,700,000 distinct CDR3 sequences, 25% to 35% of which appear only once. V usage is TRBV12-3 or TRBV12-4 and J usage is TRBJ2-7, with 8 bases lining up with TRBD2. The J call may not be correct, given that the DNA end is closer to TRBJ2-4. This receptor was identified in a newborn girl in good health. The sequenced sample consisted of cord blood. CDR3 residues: CASSLGTSHIQYF. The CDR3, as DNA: TGTGCCAGCAGTTTAGGGACTAGCCACATTCAGTACTTC.